Below, one T cell receptor beta chain is given with its context. What it binds is unknown. The sample comes from a study of blood T cells in healthy people across ages. Broader study findings: The unsorted PBMCs prevented any conclusive comparison of naive versus antigen-experienced cells.

Then a second PCR, running roughly 7 to 11 cycles, was carried out with a sample-barcoded 5' primer and a J-beta primer mix. Each of the samples gave a minimum of 2.5 million paired-end reads that contained CDR3. TCRdb reprocessed the 5' RACE reads with MiXCR, giving one entry per CDR3 protein. The sample lists approximately 880,000 distinct CDR3 sequences, roughly 48% seen once, with around an eighth in the top ten. This CDR3 comprises 17 residues. The V gene's germline CDR1 is SGHRS and CDR2 YFSETQ. V was clipped by 4 bases and J by 2 bases, with 18 bases between them. Sequenced: blood. This TCR came from a man in his thirties or forties in good health. The gene calls are TRBV5-1 and TRBJ2-2, with a weak D call TRBD2 (5 bases). CDR3 in amino acids: CASSATRSGLNTGELFF. CDR3 bases: TGCGCCAGCAGCGCAACTAGATCGGGCCTAAACACCGGGGAGCTGTTTTTT.